This T cell receptor (beta chain) was identified in a study of beta chain features in type 1 diabetes. For the study at large: The patient and healthy donor groups were comparable for age, gender and cell yields.

Study-level findings and limits: Type 1 diabetes patients showed a moderate but significant shortening of TCRB CDR3s in all four CD4+ subsets.

The ends were cut back, 6 bases at V and 5 bases at J, with 13 bases in the middle. Germline V gene lookup returns CDR1 SGHTA and CDR2 FQGNSA. The CDR3 contains 13 residues. Every bit of the isolated RNA underwent reverse transcription, so sequencing read expressed TCRB transcripts. Profiled with immunoSEQ multiplex PCR; TCRdb holds only in-frame clones, not every one. In the table there are 500,000 to 800,000 clones, around 12% of which are singletons. This clone appeared a few times. Antigen specificity is unknown. This rearrangement joins TRBV7-2 to TRBJ1-1, with a weak D call TRBD1 (6 bases). The source of this sequence is a man aged 30 to 39 with type 1 diabetes. The sample taken for sequencing was naive CD4+ T cells from blood. CDR3 protein: CASSQQGGTEAFF. The CDR3 DNA is TGTGCCAGCAGTCAACAGGGTGGTACTGAAGCTTTCTTT.